This entry features one T cell receptor beta chain sequence. The antigen is not known. The source of the sample is a study of blood T cells in healthy people across ages. Study-level points and caveats: More naive CD4+ cells and higher diversity were found in long-lived than in aged donors.

Then a second PCR, running about 6 to 12 cycles, was carried out with a sample-barcoded 5' primer and a J-beta primer mix. TCRdb processed the 5' RACE reads anew with MiXCR; each CDR3 protein has one entry. The data hold about 1.5 million distinct CDR3 sequences, with approximately 43% observed a single time. The CDR3 length is 13 residues. Trimming shortened V by 5 bases and J by 7 bases, and 15 bases separated the two germline ends. Germline CDR1 MGHDK, CDR2 SYGVNS. The sequence derives from a woman aged 18-35 years in good health. This chain links TRBV25-1 with TRBJ2-7; D might be TRBD1 (5 bases). The sequenced material came from blood. The CDR3, as DNA: TGTGCCAGCAGTTCAGGGTTTATCAATGAGCAGTACTTC. This gives the protein CASSSGFINEQYF.